This T cell receptor (beta chain) came from a study of cytomegalovirus exposure and HLA in healthy donors. Study overall: An analysis done earlier identified more than 100 million unique TCR beta sequences from about 180 million T cells.

Every donor was a healthy person donating bone marrow. The PCR employed 60 Vbeta primers together with 13 Jbeta primers. Measured with immunoSEQ multiplex PCR; TCRdb has only the in-frame clones, and not every one. The sample holds 100,000 to 150,000 clones, 70% to 80% seen once. Study outcomes and limitations: Later on, a genetic analysis was performed. It linked a missense variant in DCLRE1C with V- and J-gene trimming of TCR beta. Sequencing probably produced one cluster of sequence variants that were highly shared.

Germline V CDR1 and CDR2: MGHDK, SYGVNS. This CDR3 contains 16 residues. V lost 8 bases to trimming and J lost 7 bases, with 26 bases between them. A word on this clone: The antigen is undetermined.

This rearrangement joins TRBV25-1 to TRBJ1-2, with a tentative D call TRBD1 (6 bases). This sequence originates from a human donor in good health. The sequenced sample was PBMCs. CDR3 sequence reads: CASGGKQGRGSGGYTF. For the CDR3, the DNA is TGTGCCAGCGGGGGAAAGCAAGGCAGGGGCAGCGGTGGCTACACCTTC.